This T cell receptor (beta chain) was profiled in a study of metastatic and nonmetastatic thyroid tumors. By share, this clone ranks as medium-sized (0.01 to 0.1%). Germline CDR1 is MDHEN and CDR2 is SYDVKM. J gave up 7 bases and V 8 bases, and 11 bases lay outside the gene matches. This CDR3 region has 15 residues. All patients were untreated before thyroid surgery. TCRdb used MiXCR to call clones anew from the PCR reads. This sample has 60,000 to 75,000 clones, with roughly 4.1% found just once. This receptor was taken from a female donor with papillary thyroid cancer or a benign thyroid nodule (not recorded which). Some clones in this sample may be carry-over from other donors' samples. Sequenced: blood. This chain joins TRBV28 and TRBJ1-2; the match to TRBD1 covers 12 bases. CDR3 bases: TGTGCCAGCCACAACTCCGGGACAGGGGGCGGTGGCTACACCTTC. Translated, it gives CASHNSGTGGGGYTF.